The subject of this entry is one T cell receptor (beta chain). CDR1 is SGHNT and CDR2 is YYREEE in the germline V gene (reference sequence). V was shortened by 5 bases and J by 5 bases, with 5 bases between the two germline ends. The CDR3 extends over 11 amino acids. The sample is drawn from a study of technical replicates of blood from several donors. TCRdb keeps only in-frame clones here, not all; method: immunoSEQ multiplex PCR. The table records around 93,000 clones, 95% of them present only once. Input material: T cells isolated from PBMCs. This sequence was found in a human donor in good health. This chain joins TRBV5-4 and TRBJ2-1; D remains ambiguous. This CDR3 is CASSVNNEQFF. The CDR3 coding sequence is TGTGCCAGCAGTGTTAACAATGAGCAGTTCTTC.